A selection of T cell receptor beta chains follows, all from one sample in a study of blood T cells in healthy people across ages. TCRdb called the 5' RACE reads again in MiXCR, with one record for every CDR3 protein. The sample includes under 2 million distinct CDR3 sequences, 34% of them seen just once. The sequenced sample consisted of blood. The receptors stem from a woman aged 30 to 39 in good health. Both conserved end residues are part of each CDR3. The D gene is left open where the match is weak. Size is omitted from some rows. Given values are once, few, many or a class for expanded clones.

CASSLSLGQENNEQFF TGTGCCAGCAGTTTATCACTGGGACAGGAAAACAATGAGCAGTTCTTC TRBJ2-1 TRBD1 few TRBV12-3/TRBV12-4
CASSRRAGAYEQYF TGTGCCAGCAGTCGCCGAGCGGGGGCCTACGAGCAGTACTTC TRBJ2-7 TRBD2 . TRBV9
CASSETGTEVYNEQYF TGTGCCAGCAGTGAAACCGGGACTGAAGTATACAATGAGCAGTACTTC TRBJ2-5 . . TRBV2
CASSYSSTIQETQYF TGTGCCAGCAGTTACTCGTCGACAATCCAAGAGACCCAGTACTTC TRBJ2-5 . . TRBV6-5
CASTTQTSGVRTDTQYF TGTGCCAGCACTACCCAAACTAGCGGGGTAAGGACAGATACGCAGTATTTT TRBJ2-3 TRBD2 few TRBV6-2/TRBV6-3
CASSQDERGGETQYF TGTGCCAGCAGCCAAGATGAGAGAGGGGGTGAGACCCAGTACTTC TRBJ2-5 . . TRBV3-1
CASSEYAGYGYTF TGTGCCAGCAGTGAATATGCGGGGTATGGCTACACCTTC TRBJ1-2 . few TRBV25-1
CASSPDSGRWTGELFF TGTGCCAGCAGCCCAGATAGCGGGAGGTGGACCGGGGAGCTGTTTTTT TRBJ2-2 TRBD2 . TRBV7-8
CAWTPQGQGETQYF TGTGCCTGGACCCCCCAAGGTCAGGGAGAGACCCAGTACTTC TRBJ2-5 . . TRBV30
CSARESLGIPLPYTQYF TGCAGTGCTAGAGAGTCCTTGGGAATACCGCTTCCGTATACGCAGTATTTT TRBJ2-3 . few TRBV20-1
CASSVEVGETQYF TGTGCCAGCAGCGTAGAGGTGGGAGAGACCCAGTACTTC TRBJ2-5 . many TRBV9
CASSLSGSPREQYF TGTGCCAGCAGTCTCAGCGGGAGCCCTCGAGAGCAGTACTTC TRBJ2-7 TRBD2 . TRBV28
CAGSSHRESGTQYF TGTGCCGGCAGTTCCCACAGGGAGTCAGGCACGCAGTATTTT TRBJ2-3 . . TRBV27
CASSPWTSGHSTDTQYF TGTGCCAGCAGCCCATGGACTAGCGGTCACAGCACAGATACGCAGTATTTT TRBJ2-3 TRBD2 . TRBV9
CASSIQGRNSPPHF TGTGCCAGCAGCATACAGGGCCGAAATTCACCCCCCCACTTT TRBJ1-6 . . TRBV7-3
CASNLGLAGGYNEQFF TGTGCCAGCAACTTGGGACTAGCGGGGGGTTACAATGAGCAGTTCTTC TRBJ2-1 TRBD2 few TRBV6-2/TRBV6-3
CSKSGQLRMNTEAFF TGCAGTAAGAGCGGACAGTTACGAATGAACACTGAAGCTTTCTTT TRBJ1-1 . once TRBV20-1
CSARDRISGGWTQYF TGCAGTGCTAGAGATCGTATTAGCGGGGGGTGGACCCAGTACTTC TRBJ2-5 TRBD2 few TRBV20-1
CASSATSGRAFTDTQYF TGCGCCAGCAGCGCGACTAGCGGCCGGGCTTTCACAGATACGCAGTATTTT TRBJ2-3 TRBD2 . TRBV5-1
CACSSGREQYF TGTGCCTGCTCTAGCGGTAGAGAGCAGTACTTC TRBJ2-7 TRBD2 few TRBV28
CANSVMDSRPQETQYF TGTGCCAACAGCGTAATGGACAGCCGACCCCAAGAGACCCAGTACTTC TRBJ2-5 . . TRBV9
CASNIGREADTQYF TGTGCCAGCAACATAGGGAGGGAGGCAGATACGCAGTATTTT TRBJ2-3 TRBD2 . TRBV9
CTSSFAPGQGNEQYF TGTACCAGCAGTTTTGCCCCGGGACAGGGGAACGAGCAGTACTTC TRBJ2-7 TRBD1 . TRBV5-5
CASSFGTGAGKTYEQYF TGTGCCAGCAGTTTCGGGACAGGGGCCGGAAAAACCTACGAGCAGTACTTC TRBJ2-7 TRBD1 few TRBV6-6
CAWVGRPNYGYTF TGTGCCTGGGTGGGCAGACCTAACTATGGCTACACCTTC TRBJ1-2 . . TRBV30
CASRIMQLQETQYF TGTGCCAGCAGAATAATGCAACTCCAAGAGACCCAGTACTTC TRBJ2-5 . . TRBV11-2
CASSFGDARNEQFF TGTGCCAGCAGCTTCGGGGACGCACGCAATGAGCAGTTCTTC TRBJ2-1 . . TRBV11-2
CAGTISGSDTQYF TGTGCCGGCACAATAAGCGGGTCAGATACGCAGTATTTT TRBJ2-3 . . TRBV6-1